This TCR beta chain is drawn from a study of T cells after yellow fever vaccination. General study points: CD4 and CD8 compartments shared a small share of clonotypes, likely from convergent recombination. After the booster, approximately 96% of CD4 and more than 85% of CD8 primary-response clones were re-detected.

Turning to this clonotype: Its specificity is not known.

TCRdb itself ran the 5' RACE reads through MiXCR, one entry per CDR3 protein. The sample lists 500,000 to 650,000 distinct CDR3 sequences, 9% to 15% occurring once. The V and J ends lost 0 bases and 2 bases respectively, with 3 bases between them. Germline V gene sequence: CDR1 DFQATT, CDR2 SNEGSKA (reference sequence). The CDR3 is 12 residues long. The receptor was derived from a man younger than 40 who received the YFV17D yellow fever vaccine. The input for sequencing was PBMCs, taken on the day of the yellow fever booster vaccination. This chain links TRBV20-1 with TRBJ2-3; no firm D call. This chain's CDR3 is CSARENTDTQYF. The CDR3 nucleotides are TGCAGTGCTAGAGAAAACACAGATACGCAGTATTTT.